This T cell receptor (beta chain) was identified in a study of T cells in Graves' hyperthyroidism and ophthalmopathy. Amplification of TCR beta CDR3 regions was performed using RNA transcripts as template. Primed by the HTBI set, a first-round RT-PCR was run on the TCR CDR3. TCRdb itself ran the multiplex PCR reads through MiXCR, one entry per CDR3 protein. Of 300,000 or so distinct CDR3 sequences listed, around a sixth were seen once; the top ten hold roughly 33%. Hyperthyroidism of Graves' type that showed no ophthalmopathy progression within 18 months was stable. Hyperthyroidism patients were newly diagnosed, had disease duration under 2 months, and were aged 18 to 65 years. PBMCs stemmed from 8.5 to 10 ml fresh peripheral blood. The CDR3 is 13 residues long. The germline V gene encodes CDR1 DFQATT and CDR2 SNEGSKA (reference sequence). Trimming cost V 0 bases and J 4 bases, with 9 bases left between them.

This clonotype was detected ten times or more. Antigen unknown. Study outcomes and limitations: Through a model of 13 V-J features, ophthalmopathy was separated from stable hyperthyroidism.

Sequencing used blood. The sequence was obtained from a man aged 25-45 years with Graves' hyperthyroidism. V usage is TRBV20-1 and J usage is TRBJ2-5, with TRBD2 as a possible D gene (5 bases). CDR3: CSARDRGSETQYF. In nucleotides, the CDR3 is TGCAGTGCTAGAGATAGAGGGTCAGAGACCCAGTACTTC.